This T cell receptor (beta chain) was identified in a study of cytomegalovirus exposure and HLA in healthy donors. Study-wide results and caveats: Presence/absence analyses assumed roughly uniform sequencing depth across donors. Previously analyzed data showed that most TCR beta V segments were productive at a frequency of about 87% or about 30%.

V shed 4 bases and J 10 bases; nucleotides not matched to a gene: 13. This CDR3 contains 17 residues. The germline V gene has CDR1 KGHSH and CDR2 LQKENI. To note about this clone: Its specificity is not known.

Researchers ran the PCR with 60 Vbeta and 13 Jbeta primers. Measured with immunoSEQ multiplex PCR; TCRdb has only the in-frame clones, and not every one. The sample holds 150,000 or so clones, approximately 78% seen once. The chain couples TRBV18 to TRBJ1-6; 10 bases agree with TRBD1. The sequencing input was PBMCs. This receptor was obtained from a woman in her forties in good health and CMV-seronegative. The CDR3 here is CASSLAGVGQGTSPLHF. The CDR3 coding sequence is TGTGCCAGCTCACTTGCCGGAGTGGGACAGGGGACCTCACCCCTCCACTTT.